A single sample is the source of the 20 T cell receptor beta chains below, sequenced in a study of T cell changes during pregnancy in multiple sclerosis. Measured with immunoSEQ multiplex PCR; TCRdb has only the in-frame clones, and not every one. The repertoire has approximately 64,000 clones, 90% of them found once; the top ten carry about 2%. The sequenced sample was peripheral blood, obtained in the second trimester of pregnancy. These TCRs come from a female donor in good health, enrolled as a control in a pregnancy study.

In DNA form, the CDR3 reads TGTGCCAGCGCCGGGACTCCTGGGGAGCTGTTTTTT. Protein sequence: CASAGTPGELFF. The chain combines TRBV9 with TRBJ2-2; perhaps TRBD2 as D (6 bases). The CDR3 sequence is 12 residues long. Germline assignment: CDR1 SGDLS and CDR2 YYNGEE. Trimming shortened V by 7 bases and J by 8 bases, and 12 bases separated the two germline ends.

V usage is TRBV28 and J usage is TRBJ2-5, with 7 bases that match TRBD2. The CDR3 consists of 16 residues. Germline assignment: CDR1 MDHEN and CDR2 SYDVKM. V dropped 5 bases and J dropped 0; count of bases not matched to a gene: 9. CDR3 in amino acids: CASSPRKAGHQETQYF. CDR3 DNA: TGTGCCAGCAGTCCCCGCAAAGCGGGACACCAAGAGACCCAGTACTTC.

For the CDR3, the DNA is TGTGCCAGCAGTGATTTTGAGAACCGCTATGGCTACACCTTC. Encoded protein: CASSDFENRYGYTF. The V and J genes are TRBV6-1 and TRBJ1-2; D uncertain. This CDR3 comprises 14 residues. CDR1 is MNHNS and CDR2 is SASEGT in the germline V gene. Between the trimmed V and J ends, which lost 3 bases and 4 bases, there was a span of 12 bases.

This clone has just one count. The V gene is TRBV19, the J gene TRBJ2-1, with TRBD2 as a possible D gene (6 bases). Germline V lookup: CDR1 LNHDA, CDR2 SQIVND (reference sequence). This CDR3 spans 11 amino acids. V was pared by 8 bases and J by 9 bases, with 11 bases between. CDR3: CASLASTEQFF. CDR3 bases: TGTGCCAGTCTAGCGAGCACTGAGCAGTTCTTC.

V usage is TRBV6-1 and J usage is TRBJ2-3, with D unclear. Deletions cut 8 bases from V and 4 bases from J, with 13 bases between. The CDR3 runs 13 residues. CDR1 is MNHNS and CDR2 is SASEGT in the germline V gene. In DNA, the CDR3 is TGTGCCAGCTCCCCTTTTCTAGCAGATACGCAGTATTTT. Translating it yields CASSPFLADTQYF.

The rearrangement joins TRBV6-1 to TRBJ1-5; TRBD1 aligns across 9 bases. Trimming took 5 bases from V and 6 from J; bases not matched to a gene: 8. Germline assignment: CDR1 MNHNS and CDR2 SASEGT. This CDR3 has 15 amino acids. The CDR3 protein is CASSHGQGNFQPQHF. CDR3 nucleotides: TGTGCCAGCAGTCACGGACAGGGGAATTTTCAGCCCCAGCATTTT.

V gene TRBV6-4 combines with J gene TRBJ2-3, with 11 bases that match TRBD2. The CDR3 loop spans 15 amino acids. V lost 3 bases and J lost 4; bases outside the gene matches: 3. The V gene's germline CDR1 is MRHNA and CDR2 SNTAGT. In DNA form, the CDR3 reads TGTGCCAGCAGTGAGAGTAGCGGGGGGGCAGATACGCAGTATTTT. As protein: CASSESSGGADTQYF.

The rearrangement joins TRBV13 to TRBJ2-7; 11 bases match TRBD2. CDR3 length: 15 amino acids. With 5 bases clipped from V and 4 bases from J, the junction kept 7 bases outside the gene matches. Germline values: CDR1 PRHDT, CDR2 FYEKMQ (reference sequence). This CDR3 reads CASSPSLAGVYEQYF. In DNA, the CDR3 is TGTGCCAGCAGCCCTTCACTAGCGGGAGTTTACGAGCAGTACTTC. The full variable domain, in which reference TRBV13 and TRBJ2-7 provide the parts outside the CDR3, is AAGVIQSPRHLIKEKRETATLKCYPIPRHDTVYWYQQGPGQDPQFLISFYEKMQSDKGSIPDRFSAQQFSDYHSELNMSSLELGDSALYFCASSPSLAGVYEQYFGPGTRLTVT.

The CDR3 sequence: CASSPGDSYEQYF. CDR3 DNA sequence: TGTGCCAGCAGTCCAGGGGACTCCTACGAGCAGTACTTC. The chain links TRBV6-5 to TRBJ2-7; a weak D match, TRBD1 (6 bases). Deletions cut 5 bases from V and 0 bases from J, with 8 bases between. The V gene's germline CDR1 is MNHEY and CDR2 SVGAGI. The CDR3 spans 13 residues.

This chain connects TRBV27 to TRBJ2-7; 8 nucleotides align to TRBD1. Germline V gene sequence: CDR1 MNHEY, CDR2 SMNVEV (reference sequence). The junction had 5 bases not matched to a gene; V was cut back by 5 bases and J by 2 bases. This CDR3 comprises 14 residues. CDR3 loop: CASSQDRGPYEQYF. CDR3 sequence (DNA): TGTGCCAGCAGTCAAGACAGGGGACCCTACGAGCAGTACTTC.

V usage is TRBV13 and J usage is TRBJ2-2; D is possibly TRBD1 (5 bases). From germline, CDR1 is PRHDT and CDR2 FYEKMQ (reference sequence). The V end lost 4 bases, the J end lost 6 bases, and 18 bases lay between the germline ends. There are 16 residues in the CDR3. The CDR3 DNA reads TGTGCCAGCAGCTCCGACAGCCCCGATGACGCCGGGGAGCTGTTTTTT. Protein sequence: CASSSDSPDDAGELFF.

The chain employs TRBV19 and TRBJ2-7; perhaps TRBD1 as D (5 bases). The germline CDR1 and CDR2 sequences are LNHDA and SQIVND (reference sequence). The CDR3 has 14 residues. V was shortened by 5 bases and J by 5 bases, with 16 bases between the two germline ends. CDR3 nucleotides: TGTGCCAGTAGTGGGGCGTGGGATTCGGACGAGCAGTACTTC. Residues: CASSGAWDSDEQYF.

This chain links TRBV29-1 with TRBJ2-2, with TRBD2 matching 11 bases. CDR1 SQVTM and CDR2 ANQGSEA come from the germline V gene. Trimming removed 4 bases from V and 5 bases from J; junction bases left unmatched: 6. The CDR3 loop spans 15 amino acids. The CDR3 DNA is TGCAGCGTTGTGGGACTAGCGGTGGGGACCGGGGAGCTGTTTTTT. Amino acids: CSVVGLAVGTGELFF.

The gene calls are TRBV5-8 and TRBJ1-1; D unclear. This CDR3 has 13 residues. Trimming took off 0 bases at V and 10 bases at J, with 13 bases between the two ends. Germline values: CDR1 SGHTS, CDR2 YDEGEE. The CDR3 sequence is CASSLAQGSGAFF. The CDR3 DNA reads TGTGCCAGCAGCTTGGCCCAAGGTTCAGGAGCTTTCTTT.

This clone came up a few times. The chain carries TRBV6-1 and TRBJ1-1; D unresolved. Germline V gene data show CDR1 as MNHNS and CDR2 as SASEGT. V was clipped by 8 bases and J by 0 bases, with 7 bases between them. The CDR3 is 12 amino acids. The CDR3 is CASGRLNTEAFF. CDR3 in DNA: TGTGCCAGCGGCAGATTGAACACTGAAGCTTTCTTT.

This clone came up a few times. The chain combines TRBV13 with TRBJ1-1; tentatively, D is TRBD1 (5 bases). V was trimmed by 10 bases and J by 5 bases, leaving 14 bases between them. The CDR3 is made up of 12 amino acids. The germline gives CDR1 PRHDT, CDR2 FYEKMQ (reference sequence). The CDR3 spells CATKQESTEAFF. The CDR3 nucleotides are TGTGCCACCAAACAGGAGTCTACTGAAGCTTTCTTT.

The CDR3 reads CASSLLGQGSYNEQFF. The CDR3 nucleotides are TGTGCCAGCAGCTTATTGGGACAGGGTTCCTACAATGAGCAGTTCTTC. The genes are TRBV7-8 and TRBJ2-1; 9 positions match TRBD1. J gave up 1 base and V 2 bases, and 3 bases lay outside the gene matches. In germline, CDR1 is SGHVS, CDR2 FQNEAQ. The CDR3 is made up of 16 amino acids.

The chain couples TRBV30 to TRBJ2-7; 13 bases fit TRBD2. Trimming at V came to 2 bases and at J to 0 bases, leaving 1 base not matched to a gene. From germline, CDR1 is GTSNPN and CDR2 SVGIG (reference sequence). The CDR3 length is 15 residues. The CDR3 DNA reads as TGTGCCTGGAGTCGACTAGCGGGGGGCTCCTACGAGCAGTACTTC. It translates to CAWSRLAGGSYEQYF.

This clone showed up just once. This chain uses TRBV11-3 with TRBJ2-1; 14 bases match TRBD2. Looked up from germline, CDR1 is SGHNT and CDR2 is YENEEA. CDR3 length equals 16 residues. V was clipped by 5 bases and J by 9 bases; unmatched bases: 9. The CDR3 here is CASSAGTSGSWGEQFF. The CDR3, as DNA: TGTGCCAGCAGCGCAGGGACTAGCGGGAGCTGGGGTGAGCAGTTCTTC.

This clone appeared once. CDR3 region: CATKTTGVTEAFF. CDR3 DNA: TGTGCCACTAAAACCACCGGTGTCACTGAAGCTTTCTTT. The chain couples TRBV28 to TRBJ1-1; no reliable D call. V lost 10 bases and J 4 bases, leaving 16 bases between the germline ends. Germline V gene sequence: CDR1 MDHEN, CDR2 SYDVKM. The length of the CDR3 is 13 residues. Full variable domain (outside the CDR3, taken from reference TRBV28 and TRBJ1-1): DVKVTQSSRYLVKRTGEKVFLECVQDMDHENMFWYRQDPGLGLRLIYFSYDVKMKEKGDIPEGYSVSREKKERFSLILESASTNQTSMYLCATKTTGVTEAFFGQGTRLTVV.